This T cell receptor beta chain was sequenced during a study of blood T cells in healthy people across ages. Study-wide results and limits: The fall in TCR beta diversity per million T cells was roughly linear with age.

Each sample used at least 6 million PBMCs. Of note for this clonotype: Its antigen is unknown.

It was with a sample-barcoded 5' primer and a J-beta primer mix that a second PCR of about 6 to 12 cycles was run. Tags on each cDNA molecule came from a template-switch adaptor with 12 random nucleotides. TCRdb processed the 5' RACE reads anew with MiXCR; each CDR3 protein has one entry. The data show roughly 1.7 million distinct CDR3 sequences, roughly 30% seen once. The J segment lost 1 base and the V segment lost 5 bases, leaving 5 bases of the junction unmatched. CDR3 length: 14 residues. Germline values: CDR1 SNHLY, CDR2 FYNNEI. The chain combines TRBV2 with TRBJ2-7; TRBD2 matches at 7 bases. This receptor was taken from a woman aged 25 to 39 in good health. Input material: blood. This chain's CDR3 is CASSPAGFSYEQYF. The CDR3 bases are TGTGCCAGCAGTCCAGCGGGATTTTCCTACGAGCAGTACTTC.